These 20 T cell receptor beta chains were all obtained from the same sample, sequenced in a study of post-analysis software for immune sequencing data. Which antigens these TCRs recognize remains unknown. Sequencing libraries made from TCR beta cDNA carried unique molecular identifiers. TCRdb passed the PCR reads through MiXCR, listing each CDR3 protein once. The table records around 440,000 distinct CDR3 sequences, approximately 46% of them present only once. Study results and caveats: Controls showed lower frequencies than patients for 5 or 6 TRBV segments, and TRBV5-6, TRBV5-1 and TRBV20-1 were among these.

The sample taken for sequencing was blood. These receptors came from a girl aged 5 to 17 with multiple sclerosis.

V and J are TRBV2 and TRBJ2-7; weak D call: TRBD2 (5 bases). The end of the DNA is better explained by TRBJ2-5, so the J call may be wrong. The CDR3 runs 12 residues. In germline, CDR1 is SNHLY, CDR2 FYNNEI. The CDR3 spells CASSVERETQYF. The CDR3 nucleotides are TGTGCCAGCAGTGTTGAGCGGGAGACCCAGTACTTC.

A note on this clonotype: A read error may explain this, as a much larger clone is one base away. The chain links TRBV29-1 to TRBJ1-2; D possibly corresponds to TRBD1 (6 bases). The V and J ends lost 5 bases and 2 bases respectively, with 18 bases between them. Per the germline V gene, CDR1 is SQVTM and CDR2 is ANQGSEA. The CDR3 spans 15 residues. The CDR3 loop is CSVSLDGGRNYGYTF. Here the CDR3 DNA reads TGCAGCGTTTCGCTGGACGGGGGGCGGAACTATGGCTACACCTTC.

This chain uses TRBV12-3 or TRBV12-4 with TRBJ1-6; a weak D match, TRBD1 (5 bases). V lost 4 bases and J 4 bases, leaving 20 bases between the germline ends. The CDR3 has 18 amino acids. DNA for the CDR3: TGTGCCAGCAGTTCAGAATTAACTACAGACAGATATAATTCACCCCTCCACTTT. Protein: CASSSELTTDRYNSPLHF.

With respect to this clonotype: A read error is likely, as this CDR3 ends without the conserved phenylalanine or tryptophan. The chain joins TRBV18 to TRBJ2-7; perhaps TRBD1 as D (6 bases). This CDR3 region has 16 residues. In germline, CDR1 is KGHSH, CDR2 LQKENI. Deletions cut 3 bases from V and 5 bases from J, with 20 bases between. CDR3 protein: CASSPIYGTLRDEQYL. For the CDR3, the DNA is TGTGCCAGCTCACCGATATACGGGACATTGAGGGACGAGCAGTACTTA.

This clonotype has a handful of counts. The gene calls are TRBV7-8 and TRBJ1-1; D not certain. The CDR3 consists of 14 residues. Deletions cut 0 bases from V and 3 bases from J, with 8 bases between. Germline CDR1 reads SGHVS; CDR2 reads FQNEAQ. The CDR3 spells CASSLATRDTEAFF. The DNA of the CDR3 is TGTGCCAGCAGCTTAGCGACGAGGGACACTGAAGCTTTCTTT.

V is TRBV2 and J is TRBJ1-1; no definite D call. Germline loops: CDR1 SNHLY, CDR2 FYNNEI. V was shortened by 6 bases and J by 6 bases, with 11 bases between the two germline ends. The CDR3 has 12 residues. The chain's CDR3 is CASRPQWPEAFF. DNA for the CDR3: TGTGCCAGCAGACCACAGTGGCCTGAAGCTTTCTTT.

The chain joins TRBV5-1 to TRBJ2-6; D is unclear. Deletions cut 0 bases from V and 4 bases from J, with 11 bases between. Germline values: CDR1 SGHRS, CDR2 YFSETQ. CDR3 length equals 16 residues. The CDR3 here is CASSLAPSGGANVLTF. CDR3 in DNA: TGCGCCAGCAGCTTGGCCCCTTCCGGCGGGGCCAACGTCCTGACTTTC. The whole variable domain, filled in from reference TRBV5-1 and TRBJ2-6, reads KAGVTQTPRYLIKTRGQQVTLSCSPISGHRSVSWYQQTPGQGLQFLFEYFSETQRNKGNFPGRFSGRQFSNSRSEMNVSTLELGDSALYLCASSLAPSGGANVLTFGAGSRLTVL.

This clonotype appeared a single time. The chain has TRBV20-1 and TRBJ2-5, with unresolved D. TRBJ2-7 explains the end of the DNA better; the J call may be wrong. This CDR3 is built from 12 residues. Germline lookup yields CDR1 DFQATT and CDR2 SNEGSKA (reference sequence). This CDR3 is CSAHKDRYEQYF. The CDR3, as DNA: TGCAGTGCCCACAAGGACCGTTACGAGCAGTACTTC.

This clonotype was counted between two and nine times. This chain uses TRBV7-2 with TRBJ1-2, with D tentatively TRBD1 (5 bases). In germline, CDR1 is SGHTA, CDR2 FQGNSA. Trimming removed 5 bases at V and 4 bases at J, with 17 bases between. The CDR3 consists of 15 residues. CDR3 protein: CASSPLLGVGYGYTF. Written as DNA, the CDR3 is TGTGCCAGCAGCCCACTGTTGGGGGTCGGCTATGGCTACACCTTC.

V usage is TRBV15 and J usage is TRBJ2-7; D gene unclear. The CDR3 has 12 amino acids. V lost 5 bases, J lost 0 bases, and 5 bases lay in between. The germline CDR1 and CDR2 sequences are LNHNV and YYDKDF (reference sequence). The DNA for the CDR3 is TGTGCCACCAGCTGGGGCTCCTACGAGCAGTACTTC. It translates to CATSWGSYEQYF.

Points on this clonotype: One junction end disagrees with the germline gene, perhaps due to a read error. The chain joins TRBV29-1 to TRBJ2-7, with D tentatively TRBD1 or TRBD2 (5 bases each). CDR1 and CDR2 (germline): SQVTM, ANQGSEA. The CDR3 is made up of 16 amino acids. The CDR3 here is CSVLGERVPISYERYF. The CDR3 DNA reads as TGCAGCGTGCTGGGGGAGAGGGTCCCGATCTCCTACGAGCGGTACTTC.

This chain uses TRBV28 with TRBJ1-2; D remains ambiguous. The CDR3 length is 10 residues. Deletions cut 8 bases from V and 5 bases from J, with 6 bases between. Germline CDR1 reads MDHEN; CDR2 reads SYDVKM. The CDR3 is CASGDYGYTF. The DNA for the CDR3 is TGTGCCAGCGGCGATTATGGCTACACCTTC.

The CDR3 protein is CASSGGLESYEQYF. The DNA of the CDR3 is TGTGCCAGCAGCGGGGGACTAGAGAGCTACGAGCAGTACTTC. This rearrangement joins TRBV7-6 to TRBJ2-7; 8 bases are shared with TRBD2. There are 14 residues in the CDR3. The V and J ends lost 5 bases and 3 bases, in that order; junction bases with no gene match: 6. Germline V lookup: CDR1 SGHVS, CDR2 FNYEAQ.

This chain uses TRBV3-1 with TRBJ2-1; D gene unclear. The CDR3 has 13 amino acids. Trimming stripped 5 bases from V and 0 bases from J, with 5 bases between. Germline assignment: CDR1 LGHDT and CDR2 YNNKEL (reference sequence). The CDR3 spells CASSTGSYNEQFF. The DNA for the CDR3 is TGTGCCAGCAGCACGGGCTCCTACAATGAGCAGTTCTTC.

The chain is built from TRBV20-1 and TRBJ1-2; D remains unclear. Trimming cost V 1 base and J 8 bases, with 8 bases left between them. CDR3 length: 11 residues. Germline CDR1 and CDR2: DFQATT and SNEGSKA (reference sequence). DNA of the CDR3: TGCAGTGCTAGAGGCAGAATGGGCTACACCTTC. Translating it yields CSARGRMGYTF.

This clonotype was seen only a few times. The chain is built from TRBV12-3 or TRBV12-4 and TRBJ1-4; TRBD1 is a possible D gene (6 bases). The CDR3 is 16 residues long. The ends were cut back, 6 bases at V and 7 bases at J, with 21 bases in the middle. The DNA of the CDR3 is TGTGCCAGCAGCTTTTCCTCACAGGGACTCCGTGAAAAACTGTTTTTT. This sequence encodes CASSFSSQGLREKLFF.

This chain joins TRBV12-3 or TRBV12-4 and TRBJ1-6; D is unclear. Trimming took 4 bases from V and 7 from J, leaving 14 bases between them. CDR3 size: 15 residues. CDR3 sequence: CASSSKGRGNSPLHF. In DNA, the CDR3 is TGTGCCAGCAGTTCAAAGGGAAGAGGAAATTCACCCCTCCACTTT.

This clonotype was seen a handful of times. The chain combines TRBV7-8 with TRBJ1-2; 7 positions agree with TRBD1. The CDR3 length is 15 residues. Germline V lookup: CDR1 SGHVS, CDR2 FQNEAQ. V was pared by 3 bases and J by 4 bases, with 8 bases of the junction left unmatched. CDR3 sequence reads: CASSFSTGKVYGYTF. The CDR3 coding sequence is TGTGCCAGCAGCTTCTCGACAGGGAAGGTCTATGGCTACACCTTC.

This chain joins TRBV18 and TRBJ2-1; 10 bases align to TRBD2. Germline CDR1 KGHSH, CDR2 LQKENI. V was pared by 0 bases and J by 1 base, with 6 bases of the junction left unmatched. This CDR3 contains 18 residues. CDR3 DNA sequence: TGTGCCAGCTCACCACCGGGAGGTAGCGGGAGGTCCTACAATGAGCAGTTCTTC. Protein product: CASSPPGGSGRSYNEQFF.

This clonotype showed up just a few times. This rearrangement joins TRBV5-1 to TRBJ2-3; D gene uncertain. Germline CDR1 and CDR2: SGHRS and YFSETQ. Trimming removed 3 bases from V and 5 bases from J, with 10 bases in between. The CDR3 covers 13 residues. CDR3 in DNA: TGCGCCAGCAGCTCGGAGTCCGAAGATACGCAGTATTTT. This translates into CASSSESEDTQYF. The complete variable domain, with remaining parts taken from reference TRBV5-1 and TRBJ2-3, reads KAGVTQTPRYLIKTRGQQVTLSCSPISGHRSVSWYQQTPGQGLQFLFEYFSETQRNKGNFPGRFSGRQFSNSRSEMNVSTLELGDSALYLCASSSESEDTQYFGPGTRLTVL.